The 11 T cell receptor beta chains reported below all come from one sample, sequenced in a study of blood T cell repertoires in COVID-19. Assay used: immunoSEQ multiplex PCR; TCRdb lists only in-frame clones, some missing. The sample holds 250,000 to 400,000 clones, roughly 88% seen once. Sequencing was performed on peripheral blood. All receptors come from a woman in her twenties or thirties with COVID-19, enrolled during active disease.

V is TRBV4-1 and J is TRBJ1-5; 7 bases agree with TRBD1. After removal of 1 base from V and 0 bases from J, the junction contained 6 bases not matched to a gene. This CDR3 has 17 residues. Germline loops: CDR1 MGHRA, CDR2 YSYEKL. The CDR3 bases are TGCGCCAGCAGCCAAGTTCTAGGGGACAGTAGCAATCAGCCCCAGCATTTT. As protein: CASSQVLGDSSNQPQHF.

The J gene is TRBJ2-1, the V gene TRBV5-4; 8 nucleotides align to TRBD2. Germline CDR1 is SGHNT and CDR2 is YYREEE (reference sequence). The ends lost 4 bases at V and 9 bases at J; junction bases unmatched: 12. The CDR3 is made up of 15 amino acids. CDR3 nucleotides: TGTGCCAGCAGCCCACCGGGACTAGGCCAGGGTGAGCAGTTCTTC. Translated, it gives CASSPPGLGQGEQFF. The whole variable domain, filled in from reference TRBV5-4 and TRBJ2-1, reads ETGVTQSPTHLIKTRGQQVTLRCSSQSGHNTVSWYQQALGQGPQFIFQYYREEENGRGNFPPRFSGLQFPNYSSELNVNALELDDSALYLCASSPPGLGQGEQFFGPGTRLTVL.

The chain is built from TRBV7-2 and TRBJ1-1, with TRBD1 identical over 9 bases. From germline, CDR1 is SGHTA and CDR2 FQGNSA. The CDR3 length is 16 residues. V shed 0 bases, J shed 4 bases, and the junction held 6 bases outside the gene matches. CDR3 protein: CASSLAPTQGATEAFF. The CDR3 DNA sequence: TGTGCCAGCAGCTTAGCACCTACACAGGGGGCCACTGAAGCTTTCTTT.

This clone was observed a handful of times. The V gene is TRBV9, the J gene TRBJ1-3, with D perhaps matching TRBD1 (5 bases). The length of the CDR3 is 15 residues. Germline CDR1 is SGDLS and CDR2 is YYNGEE. V was pared by 4 bases and J by 0 bases, with 11 bases between. CDR3 amino acids: CASSPRTRSGNTIYF. The CDR3 DNA is TGTGCCAGCAGCCCCAGGACACGCTCTGGAAACACCATATATTTT. The whole variable domain, remainder taken from reference TRBV9 and TRBJ1-3, is DSGVTQTPKHLITATGQRVTLRCSPRSGDLSVYWYQQSLDQGLQFLIQYYNGEERAKGNILERFSAQQFPDLHSELNLSSLELGDSALYFCASSPRTRSGNTIYFGEGSWLTVV.

The J gene is TRBJ2-2, the V gene TRBV6-5; D is perhaps TRBD2 (6 bases). The CDR3 is 14 amino acids. V gave up 10 bases and J gave up 1 base, with 13 bases separating them. CDR1 MNHEY and CDR2 SVGAGI come from the germline V gene. The CDR3 DNA follows: TGTGCCACCCATGTCGGGGGGAACACCGGGGAGCTGTTTTTT. It encodes CATHVGGNTGELFF.

This clone has only a few counts. The rearrangement uses TRBV18 and TRBJ1-1, with 7 bases fitting TRBD1. CDR3 length: 15 residues. Germline CDR1 reads KGHSH; CDR2 reads LQKENI. J lost 5 bases, V lost 3 bases, and 9 bases had no gene match. In nucleotides, the CDR3 is TGTGCCAGCTCACCGAGCGACAGGGTATATACTGAAGCTTTCTTT. Its translation: CASSPSDRVYTEAFF.

The chain couples TRBV16 to TRBJ1-2; perhaps TRBD1 as D (5 bases). The germline V gene encodes CDR1 KGHSY and CDR2 FQNENV. The CDR3 has 12 amino acids. V gave up 4 bases and J gave up 8 bases, with 11 bases separating them. CDR3 sequence (DNA): TGTGCCAGCAGCCCTATGACAGACGGCTACACCTTC. This sequence encodes CASSPMTDGYTF.

The rearrangement links TRBV30 to TRBJ2-5; D is possibly TRBD2 (5 bases). Trimming shortened V by 0 bases and J by 7 bases, and 15 bases separated the two germline ends. Germline V lookup: CDR1 GTSNPN, CDR2 SVGIG (reference sequence). The CDR3 runs to 14 residues. The CDR3 DNA reads as TGTGCCTGGAGTGTTGGGCTCTCTGAGGGGACCCAGTACTTC. It yields the protein CAWSVGLSEGTQYF.

The V gene is TRBV7-2, the J gene TRBJ1-4; D is possibly TRBD1 (6 bases). V was clipped by 5 bases and J by 4 bases, with 11 bases between them. Germline CDR1 reads SGHTA; CDR2 reads FQGNSA. This CDR3 region has 14 residues. CDR3 sequence: CASSATGFNEKLFF. CDR3 coding DNA: TGTGCCAGCAGCGCCACAGGGTTTAATGAAAAACTGTTTTTT.

The chain has TRBV18 and TRBJ2-7; 9 bases match TRBD1. The V gene's germline CDR1 is KGHSH and CDR2 LQKENI. The length of the CDR3 is 14 residues. The V and J ends lost 4 bases and 4 bases, in that order; junction bases with no gene match: 5. The DNA of the CDR3 is TGTGCCAGCTCACAACAGGGGGCTAATTACGAGCAGTACTTC. Amino acids: CASSQQGANYEQYF.

This clone was counted a single time. The chain is built from TRBV3-1 (or the pseudogene TRBV3-2) and TRBJ2-1; TRBD2 is a possible D gene (6 bases). The germline V gene has CDR1 LGHDT and CDR2 YNNKEL (reference sequence). The CDR3 runs 13 residues. The germline V and J ends were trimmed by 4 bases and 5 bases, with 9 bases remaining between them. The CDR3 nucleotides read TGTGCCAGCAGCCCCCGACTAGACAATGAGCAGTTCTTC. Translating it yields CASSPRLDNEQFF.